This note documents a single TCR beta chain sequence. The antigen remains unidentified. The source of the sample is a study of cytomegalovirus exposure and HLA in healthy donors. Study observations and caveats: Within the data, a cluster of highly shared sequence variants was likely a sequencing artifact.

The CDR3 is 14 residues long. CDR1 LGHNA and CDR2 YSLEER come from the germline V gene. The trim removed 6 bases at V and 10 bases at J, leaving 8 bases unmatched. The PCR had 60 Vbeta and 13 Jbeta primers. The table came from immunoSEQ multiplex PCR; TCRdb's copy has only in-frame clones and leaves some out. The sample lists 200,000 to 250,000 clones; 77% were seen once. The TCR comes from a woman aged 60-75 years in good health and CMV-seropositive. The specimen sequenced was PBMCs. The chain links TRBV4-3 to TRBJ1-4; TRBD1 matches 10 bases. CDR3 sequence: CASSLGTGDGKLFF. The CDR3 DNA reads TGCGCCAGCAGTCTAGGGACAGGGGACGGAAAACTGTTTTTT.